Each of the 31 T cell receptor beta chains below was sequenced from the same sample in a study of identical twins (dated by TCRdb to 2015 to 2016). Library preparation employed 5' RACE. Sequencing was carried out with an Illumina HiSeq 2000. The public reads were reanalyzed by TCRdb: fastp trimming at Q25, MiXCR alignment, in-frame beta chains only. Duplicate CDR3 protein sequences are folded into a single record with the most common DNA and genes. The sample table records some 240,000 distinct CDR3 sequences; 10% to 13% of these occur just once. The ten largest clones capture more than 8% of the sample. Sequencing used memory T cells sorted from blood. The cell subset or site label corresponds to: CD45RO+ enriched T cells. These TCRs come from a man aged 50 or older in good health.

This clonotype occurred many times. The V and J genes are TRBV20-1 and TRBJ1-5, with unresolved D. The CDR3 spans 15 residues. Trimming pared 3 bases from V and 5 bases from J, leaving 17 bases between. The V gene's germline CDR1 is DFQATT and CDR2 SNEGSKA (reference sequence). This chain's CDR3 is CSASSLSPGHQPQHF. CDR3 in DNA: TGCAGTGCTAGTTCCCTTTCCCCTGGCCATCAGCCCCAGCATTTT.

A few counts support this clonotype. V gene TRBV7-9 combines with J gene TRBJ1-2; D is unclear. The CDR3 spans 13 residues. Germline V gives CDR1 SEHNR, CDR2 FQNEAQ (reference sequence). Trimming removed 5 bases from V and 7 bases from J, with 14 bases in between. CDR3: CASSPDTRAGYTF. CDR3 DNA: TGTGCCAGCAGCCCCGACACGAGGGCTGGCTACACCTTC.

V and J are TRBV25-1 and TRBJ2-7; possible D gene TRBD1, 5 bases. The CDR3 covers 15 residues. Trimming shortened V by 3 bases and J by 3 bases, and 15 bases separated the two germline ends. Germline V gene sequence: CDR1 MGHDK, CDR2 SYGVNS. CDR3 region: CASSDFGQRGYEQYF. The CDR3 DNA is TGTGCCAGCAGTGATTTTGGACAACGAGGCTACGAGCAGTACTTC.

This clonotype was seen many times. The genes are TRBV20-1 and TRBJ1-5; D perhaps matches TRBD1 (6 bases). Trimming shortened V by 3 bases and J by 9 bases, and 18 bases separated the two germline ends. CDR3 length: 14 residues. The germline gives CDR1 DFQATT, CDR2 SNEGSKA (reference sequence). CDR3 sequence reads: CSASGGGGRVPQHF. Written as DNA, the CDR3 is TGCAGTGCTAGTGGAGGAGGGGGACGGGTGCCCCAGCATTTT.

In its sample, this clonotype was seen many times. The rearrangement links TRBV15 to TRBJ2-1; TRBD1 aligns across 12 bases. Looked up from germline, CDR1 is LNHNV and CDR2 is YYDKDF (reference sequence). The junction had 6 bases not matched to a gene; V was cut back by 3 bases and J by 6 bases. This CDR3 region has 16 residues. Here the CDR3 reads CATSRGDRGRVNEQFF. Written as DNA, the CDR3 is TGTGCCACCAGCAGGGGGGACAGGGGGCGCGTCAATGAGCAGTTCTTC. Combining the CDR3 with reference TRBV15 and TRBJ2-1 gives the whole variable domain DAMVIQNPRYQVTQFGKPVTLSCSQTLNHNVMYWYQQKSSQAPKLLFHYYDKDFNNEADTPDNFQSRRPNTSFCFLDIRSPGLGDTAMYLCATSRGDRGRVNEQFFGPGTRLTVL.

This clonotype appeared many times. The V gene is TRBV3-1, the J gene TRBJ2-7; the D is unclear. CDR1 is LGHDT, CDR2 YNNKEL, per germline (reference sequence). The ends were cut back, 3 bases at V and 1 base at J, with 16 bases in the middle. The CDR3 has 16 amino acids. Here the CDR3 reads CASSHSPASASYEQYF. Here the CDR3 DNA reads TGTGCCAGCAGCCACTCCCCTGCGAGTGCATCCTACGAGCAGTACTTC.

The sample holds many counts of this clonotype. As DNA, the CDR3 is TGTGCCAGCAGCTTAGGGACTAGCGGGAGCCCCAGGACCGGGGAGCTGTTTTTT. Its translation: CASSLGTSGSPRTGELFF. The rearrangement links TRBV11-2 to TRBJ2-2, with TRBD2 matching over 13 bases. The CDR3 loop spans 18 amino acids. The germline V gene encodes CDR1 SGHAT and CDR2 FQNNGV. Trimming took 1 base from V and 5 from J; bases not matched to a gene: 7.

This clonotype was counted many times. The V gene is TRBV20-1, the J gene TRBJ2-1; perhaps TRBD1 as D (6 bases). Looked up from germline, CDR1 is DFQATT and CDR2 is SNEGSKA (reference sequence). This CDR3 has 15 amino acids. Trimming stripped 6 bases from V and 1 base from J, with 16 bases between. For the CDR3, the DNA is TGCAGTGCCCCTACAGGGTTGGGGTCCTACAATGAGCAGTTCTTC. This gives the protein CSAPTGLGSYNEQFF.

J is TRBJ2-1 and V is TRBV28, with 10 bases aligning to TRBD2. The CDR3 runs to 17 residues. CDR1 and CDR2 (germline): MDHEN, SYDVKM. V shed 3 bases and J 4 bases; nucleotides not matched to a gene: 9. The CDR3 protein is CASSLNLASGGYNEQFF. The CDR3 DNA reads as TGTGCCAGCAGTTTGAACTTGGCTAGCGGGGGTTACAATGAGCAGTTCTTC.

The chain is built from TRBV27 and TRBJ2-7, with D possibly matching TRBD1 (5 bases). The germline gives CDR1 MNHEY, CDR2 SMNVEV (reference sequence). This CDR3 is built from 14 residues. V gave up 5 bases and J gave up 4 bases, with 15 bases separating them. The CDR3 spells CASSPLGAAYEQYF. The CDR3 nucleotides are TGTGCCAGCAGTCCCCTAGGGGCGGCTTACGAGCAGTACTTC.

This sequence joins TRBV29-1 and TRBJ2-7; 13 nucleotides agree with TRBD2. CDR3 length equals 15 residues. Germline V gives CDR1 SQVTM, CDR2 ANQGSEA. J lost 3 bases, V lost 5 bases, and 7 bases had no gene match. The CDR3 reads CSVQGTSGNVYEQYF. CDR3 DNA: TGCAGCGTTCAAGGGACTAGCGGGAACGTCTACGAGCAGTACTTC.

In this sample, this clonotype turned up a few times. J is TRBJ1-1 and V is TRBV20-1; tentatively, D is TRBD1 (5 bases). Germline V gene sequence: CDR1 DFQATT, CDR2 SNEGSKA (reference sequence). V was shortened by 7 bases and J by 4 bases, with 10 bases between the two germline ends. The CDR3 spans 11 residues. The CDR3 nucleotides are TGCAGTGTTGACAGCGGCACTGAAGCTTTCTTT. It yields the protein CSVDSGTEAFF.

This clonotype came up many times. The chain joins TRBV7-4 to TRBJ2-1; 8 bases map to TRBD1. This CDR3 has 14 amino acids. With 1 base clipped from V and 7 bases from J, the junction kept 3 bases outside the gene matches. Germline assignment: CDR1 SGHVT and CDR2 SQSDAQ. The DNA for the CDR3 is TGTGCCAGCAGCTTAGAGCGGACAGGGAATGAGCAGTTCTTC. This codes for CASSLERTGNEQFF.

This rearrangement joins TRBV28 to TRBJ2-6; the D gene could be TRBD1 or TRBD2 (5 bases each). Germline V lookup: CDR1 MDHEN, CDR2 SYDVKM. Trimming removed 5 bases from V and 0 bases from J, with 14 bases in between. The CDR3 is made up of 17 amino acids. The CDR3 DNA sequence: TGTGCCAGCAGTACGGGGCAACATTACTCTGGGGCCAACGTCCTGACTTTC. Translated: CASSTGQHYSGANVLTF.

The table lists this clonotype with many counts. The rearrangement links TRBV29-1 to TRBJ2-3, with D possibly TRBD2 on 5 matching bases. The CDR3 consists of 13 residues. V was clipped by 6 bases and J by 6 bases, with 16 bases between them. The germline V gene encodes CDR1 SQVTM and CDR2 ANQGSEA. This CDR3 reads CSVRGLVPDTQYF. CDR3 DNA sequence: TGCAGCGTCCGAGGACTTGTGCCCGATACGCAGTATTTT.

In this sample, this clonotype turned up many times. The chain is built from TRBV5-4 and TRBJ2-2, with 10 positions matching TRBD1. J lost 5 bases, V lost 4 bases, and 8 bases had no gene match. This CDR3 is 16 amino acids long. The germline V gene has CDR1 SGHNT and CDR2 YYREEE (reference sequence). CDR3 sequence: CASSRQGARGTGELFF. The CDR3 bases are TGTGCCAGCAGCAGACAGGGGGCACGAGGAACCGGGGAGCTGTTTTTT.

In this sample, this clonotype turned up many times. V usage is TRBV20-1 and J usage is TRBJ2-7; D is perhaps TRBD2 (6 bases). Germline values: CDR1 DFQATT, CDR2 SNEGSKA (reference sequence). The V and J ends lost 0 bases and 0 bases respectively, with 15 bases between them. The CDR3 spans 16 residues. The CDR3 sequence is CSARDLRRGNSYEQYF. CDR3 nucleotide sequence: TGCAGTGCTAGAGATTTGCGGCGCGGGAACTCCTACGAGCAGTACTTC.

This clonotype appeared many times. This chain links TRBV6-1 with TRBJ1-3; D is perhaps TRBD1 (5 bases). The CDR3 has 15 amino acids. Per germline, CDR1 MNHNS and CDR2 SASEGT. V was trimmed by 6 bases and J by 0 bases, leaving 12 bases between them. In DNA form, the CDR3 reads TGTGCCAGCAGACCCGACAGCGGCTCTGGAAACACCATATATTTT. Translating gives CASRPDSGSGNTIYF.

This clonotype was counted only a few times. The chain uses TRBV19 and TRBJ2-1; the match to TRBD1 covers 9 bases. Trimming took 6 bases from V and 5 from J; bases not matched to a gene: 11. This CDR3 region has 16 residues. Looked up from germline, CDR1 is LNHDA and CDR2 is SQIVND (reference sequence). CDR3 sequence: CASSNIRDRVHNEQFF. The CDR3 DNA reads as TGTGCCAGTAGCAACATCCGGGACAGGGTACACAATGAGCAGTTCTTC.

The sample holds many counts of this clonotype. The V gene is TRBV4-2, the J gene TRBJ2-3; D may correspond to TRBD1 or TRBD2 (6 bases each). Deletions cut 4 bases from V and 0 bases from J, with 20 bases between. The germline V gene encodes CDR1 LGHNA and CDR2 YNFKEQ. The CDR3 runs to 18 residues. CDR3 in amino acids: CASSPLTIRGPSTDTQYF. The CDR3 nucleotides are TGTGCCAGCAGCCCGTTGACAATCCGGGGGCCTAGCACAGATACGCAGTATTTT.

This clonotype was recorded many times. CDR3 nucleotide sequence: TGTGCCAGCAGCGTTTCGTCGGGAAGGGCTGGCAATGAGCAGTTCTTC. It yields the protein CASSVSSGRAGNEQFF. The V and J genes are TRBV9 and TRBJ2-1; a weak D match, TRBD2 (5 bases). This CDR3 comprises 16 residues. Germline-derived CDR1 and CDR2 are SGDLS and YYNGEE. V was shortened by 2 bases and J by 6 bases, with 18 bases between the two germline ends.

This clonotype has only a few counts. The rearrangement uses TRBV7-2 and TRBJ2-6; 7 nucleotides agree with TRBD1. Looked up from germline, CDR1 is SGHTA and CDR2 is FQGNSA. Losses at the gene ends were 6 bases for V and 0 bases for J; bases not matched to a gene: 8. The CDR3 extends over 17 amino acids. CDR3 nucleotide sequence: TGTGCCAGCAGTGCTGACAGGGATGCCTCTGGGGCCAACGTCCTGACTTTC. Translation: CASSADRDASGANVLTF.

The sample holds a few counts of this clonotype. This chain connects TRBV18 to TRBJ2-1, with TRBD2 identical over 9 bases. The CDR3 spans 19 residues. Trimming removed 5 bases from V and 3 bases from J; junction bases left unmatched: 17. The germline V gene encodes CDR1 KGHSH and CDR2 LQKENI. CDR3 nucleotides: TGTGCCAGCTCAACCCCAGGCCTAGCGGGATTAATTGTCTACAATGAGCAGTTCTTC. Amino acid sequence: CASSTPGLAGLIVYNEQFF.

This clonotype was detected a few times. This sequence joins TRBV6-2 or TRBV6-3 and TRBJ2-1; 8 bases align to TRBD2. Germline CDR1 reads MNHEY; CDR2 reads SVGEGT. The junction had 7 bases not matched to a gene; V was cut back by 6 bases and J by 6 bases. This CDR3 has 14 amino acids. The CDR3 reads CASSSPLAGNEQFF. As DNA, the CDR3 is TGTGCCAGCAGCTCCCCCCTAGCGGGCAATGAGCAGTTCTTC.

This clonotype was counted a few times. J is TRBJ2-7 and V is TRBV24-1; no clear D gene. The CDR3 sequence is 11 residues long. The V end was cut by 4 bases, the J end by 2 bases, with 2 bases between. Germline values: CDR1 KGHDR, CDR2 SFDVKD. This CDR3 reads CATSDTYEQYF. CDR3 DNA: TGTGCCACCAGTGACACCTACGAGCAGTACTTC.

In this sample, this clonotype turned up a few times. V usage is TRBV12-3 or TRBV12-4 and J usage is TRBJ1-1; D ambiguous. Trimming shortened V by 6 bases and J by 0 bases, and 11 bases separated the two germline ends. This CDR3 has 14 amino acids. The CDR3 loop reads CASRQWGMNTEAFF. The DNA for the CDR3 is TGTGCCAGCAGGCAGTGGGGAATGAACACTGAAGCTTTCTTT.

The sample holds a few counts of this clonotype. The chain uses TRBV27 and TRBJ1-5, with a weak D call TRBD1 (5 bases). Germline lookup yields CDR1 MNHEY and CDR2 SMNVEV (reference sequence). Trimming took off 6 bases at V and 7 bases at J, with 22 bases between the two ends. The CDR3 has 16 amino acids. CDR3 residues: CASRDIGTLRGQPQHF. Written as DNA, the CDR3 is TGTGCCAGCAGAGATATCGGGACCCTACGTGGCCAGCCCCAGCATTTT.

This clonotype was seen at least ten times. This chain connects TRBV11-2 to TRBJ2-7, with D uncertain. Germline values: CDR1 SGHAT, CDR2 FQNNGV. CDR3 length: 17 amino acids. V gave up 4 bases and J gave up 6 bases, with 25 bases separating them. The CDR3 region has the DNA TGTGCCAGCAGCTCCACATCCGACTGGAGTGGTTTTAGCGAGCAGTACTTC. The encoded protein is CASSSTSDWSGFSEQYF.

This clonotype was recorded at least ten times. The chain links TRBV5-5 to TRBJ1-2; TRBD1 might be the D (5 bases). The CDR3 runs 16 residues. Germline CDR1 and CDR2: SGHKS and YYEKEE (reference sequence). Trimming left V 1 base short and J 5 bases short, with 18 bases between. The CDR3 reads CASSLTPTDTLYGYTF. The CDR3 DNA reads TGTGCCAGCAGCTTGACCCCGACAGATACATTATATGGCTACACCTTC.

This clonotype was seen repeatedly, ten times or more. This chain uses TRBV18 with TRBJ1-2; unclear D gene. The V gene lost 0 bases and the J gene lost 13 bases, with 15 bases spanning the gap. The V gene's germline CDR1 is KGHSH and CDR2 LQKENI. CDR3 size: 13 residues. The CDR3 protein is CASSPPGTPMSTF. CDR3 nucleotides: TGTGCCAGCTCACCACCGGGCACCCCAATGAGCACCTTC. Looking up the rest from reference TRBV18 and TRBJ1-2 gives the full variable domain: NAGVMQNPRHLVRRRGQEARLRCSPMKGHSHVYWYRQLPEEGLKFMVYLQKENIIDESGMPKERFSAEFPKEGPSILRIQQVVRGDSAAYFCASSPPGTPMSTFGSGTRLTVV.

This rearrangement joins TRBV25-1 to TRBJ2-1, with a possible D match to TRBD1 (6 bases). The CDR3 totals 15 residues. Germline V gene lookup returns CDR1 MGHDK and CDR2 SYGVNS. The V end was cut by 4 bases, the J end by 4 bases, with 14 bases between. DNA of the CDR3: TGTGCCAGCAGTGTTGGACAGAGGAAATACAATGAGCAGTTCTTC. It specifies CASSVGQRKYNEQFF.